This TCR beta chain was recorded in a study of T cell repertoires in cytomegalovirus infection. For the study at large: Both CMV infection and a matching HLA type were indicated by public TCR beta signatures. Study conclusions and caveats: The cumulative frequency of public TCR beta families distinguished individuals who carried CMV together with the relevant HLA.

CDR3 size: 15 residues. With 4 bases clipped from V and 2 bases from J, the junction kept 2 bases outside the gene matches. TCRdb called the reads again in MiXCR, with one record for every CDR3 protein. The table includes under 600,000 distinct CDR3 sequences, more than 15% detected once. With regard to this clonotype: Its target is not known.

The rearrangement links TRBV12-3 or TRBV12-4 to TRBJ1-6, with TRBD1 identical over 7 bases. The sample was CD8+ T cells from PBMCs. This receptor was identified in a human donor in good health (CMV status not recorded). Some clones in this sample may be carry-over from other donors' samples. The CDR3 sequence is CASSSTGTYNSPLHF. As DNA, the CDR3 is TGTGCCAGCAGTTCGACAGGGACCTATAATTCACCCCTCCACTTT.